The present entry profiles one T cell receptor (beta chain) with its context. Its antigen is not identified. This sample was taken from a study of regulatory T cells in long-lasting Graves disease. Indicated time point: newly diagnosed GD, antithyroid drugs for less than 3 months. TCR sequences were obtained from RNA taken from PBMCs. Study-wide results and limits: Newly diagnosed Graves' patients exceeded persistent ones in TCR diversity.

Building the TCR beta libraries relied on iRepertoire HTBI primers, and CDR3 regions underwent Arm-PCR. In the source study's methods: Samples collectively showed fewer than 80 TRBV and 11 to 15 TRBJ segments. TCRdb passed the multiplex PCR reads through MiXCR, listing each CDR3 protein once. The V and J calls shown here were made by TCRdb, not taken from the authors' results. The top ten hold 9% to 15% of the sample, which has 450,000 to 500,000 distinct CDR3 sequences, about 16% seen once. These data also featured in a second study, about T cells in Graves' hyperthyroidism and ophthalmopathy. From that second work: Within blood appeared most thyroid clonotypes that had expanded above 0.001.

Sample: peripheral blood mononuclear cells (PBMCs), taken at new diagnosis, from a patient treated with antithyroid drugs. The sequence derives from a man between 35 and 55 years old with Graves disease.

CDR3 bases: TGTGCCAGTAGTATCGGACGGGATTACGAGCAGTACTTC. Translated, it gives CASSIGRDYEQYF. The chain couples TRBV19 to TRBJ2-7, with D perhaps matching TRBD2 (5 bases). Germline V gene data show CDR1 as LNHDA and CDR2 as SQIVND (reference sequence). The CDR3 extends over 13 amino acids. The V gene lost 3 bases and the J gene lost 4 bases, with 10 bases spanning the gap.